The T cell receptor beta chain described here comes from a study of T cells in women clearing cervical HPV infection. Study overall: Controls gave blood once infection was undetectable; cases at lesion identification. Findings of the study overall: CIN3+ cases had significantly higher TCR repertoire richness than controls, but evenness did not differ. Richness plus V gene abundances separated cases from controls with AUC roughly 0.83.

This table comes from immunoSEQ multiplex PCR, and its TCRdb copy is limited to in-frame clones, with some not included. This specimen shows tens of thousands of clones; the ten leading clones hold 6% to 6.5%. As concerns this clone: What it binds is not known. The read terminates 3 residues ahead of where the CDR3 ends, so the germline J gene completes it.

V lost 5 bases to trimming and J lost 5 bases; unmatched junction nucleotides: 9. This CDR3 region has 16 residues. CDR1 and CDR2 from the germline V gene are MDHEN and SYDVKM. J is TRBJ2-7 and V is TRBV28, with TRBD2 matching over 13 bases. The sequence came from a woman aged 18 to 75 with a cervical HPV16 infection that either progressed to CIN3+ or cleared (not recorded which). Sequencing used blood buffy coat. The CDR3 loop is CASSLPGLAGVDEQYF. Incomplete CDR3 DNA: TGTGCCAGCAGTCTCCCCGGACTAGCGGGAGTTGACGAG.